This TCR beta chain derives from a study of OX40 agonist ivuxolimab in advanced cancers. Here immunoSEQ multiplex PCR was the method, and the copy in TCRdb shows in-frame clones only, minus some. The repertoire includes some 30,000 clones, over 60% of them detected once, and over 12% sits in the top ten. V gave up 2 bases and J gave up 7 bases; unmatched junction bases: 9. The CDR3 length is 15 residues. CDR1 is MDHEN and CDR2 is SYDVKM in the germline V gene. The sequence came from an adult with an advanced solid tumor such as melanoma, head and neck, liver or kidney cancer. The chain couples TRBV28 to TRBJ1-2; 8 nucleotides match TRBD1. The specimen comprised CD4+ or CD8+ T cells sorted from blood, sampled in a trial of the OX40 agonist ivuxolimab. The CDR3 reads CASSLPLGQGPGYTF. The CDR3 nucleotides are TGTGCCAGCAGTTTACCCCTAGGACAGGGACCTGGCTACACCTTC.